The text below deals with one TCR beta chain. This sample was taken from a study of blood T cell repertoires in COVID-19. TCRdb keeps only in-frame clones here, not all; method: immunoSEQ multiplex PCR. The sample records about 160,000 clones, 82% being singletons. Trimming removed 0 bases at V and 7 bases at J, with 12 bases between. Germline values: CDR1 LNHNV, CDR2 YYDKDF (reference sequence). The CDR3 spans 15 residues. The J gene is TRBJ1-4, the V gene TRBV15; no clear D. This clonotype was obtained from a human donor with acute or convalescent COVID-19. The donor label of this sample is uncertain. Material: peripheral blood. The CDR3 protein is CATSRESGEGEKLFF. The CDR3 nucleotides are TGTGCCACCAGCAGAGAAAGTGGGGAGGGTGAAAAACTGTTTTTT.